This T cell receptor (beta chain) was found in a study of T cell responses to AZD1222 COVID-19 vaccine. Study results and limitations: White British ancestry dominated among donors, who included more females, and clonal diversity was possibly underestimated. Nearly half of unique spike-specific TCRs reportedly avoided B.1.351 and B.1.1.7 mutated regions.

For this clone: Its cognate antigen is unknown.

Sequenced by immunoSEQ multiplex PCR; TCRdb stores in-frame clones only, minus some. The table records 150,000 to 200,000 clones, roughly nine tenths of them present only once. The germline V gene has CDR1 SGHRS and CDR2 YFSETQ. Trimming took 0 bases from V and 0 from J, leaving 7 bases between them. This CDR3 comprises 15 residues. J is TRBJ1-5 and V is TRBV5-1; no firm D call. The source of this sequence is an adult in good health. Sequences were derived from peripheral blood, sampled on day 0 of AZD1222 vaccination. The CDR3 DNA sequence: TGCGCCAGCAGCTTGGATTTAGGTAGCAATCAGCCCCAGCATTTT. This encodes CASSLDLGSNQPQHF.